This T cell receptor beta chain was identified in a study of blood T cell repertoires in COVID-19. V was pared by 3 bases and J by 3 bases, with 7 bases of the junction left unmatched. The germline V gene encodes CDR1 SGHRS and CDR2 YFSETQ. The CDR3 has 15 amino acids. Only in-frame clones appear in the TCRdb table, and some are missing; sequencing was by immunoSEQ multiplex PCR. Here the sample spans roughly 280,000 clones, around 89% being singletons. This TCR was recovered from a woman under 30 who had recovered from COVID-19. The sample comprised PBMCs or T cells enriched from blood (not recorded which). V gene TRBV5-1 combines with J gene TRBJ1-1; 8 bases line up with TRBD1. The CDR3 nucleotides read TGCGCCAGCAGCTCCCAGGGGGCCCTTGACACTGAAGCTTTCTTT. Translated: CASSSQGALDTEAFF.